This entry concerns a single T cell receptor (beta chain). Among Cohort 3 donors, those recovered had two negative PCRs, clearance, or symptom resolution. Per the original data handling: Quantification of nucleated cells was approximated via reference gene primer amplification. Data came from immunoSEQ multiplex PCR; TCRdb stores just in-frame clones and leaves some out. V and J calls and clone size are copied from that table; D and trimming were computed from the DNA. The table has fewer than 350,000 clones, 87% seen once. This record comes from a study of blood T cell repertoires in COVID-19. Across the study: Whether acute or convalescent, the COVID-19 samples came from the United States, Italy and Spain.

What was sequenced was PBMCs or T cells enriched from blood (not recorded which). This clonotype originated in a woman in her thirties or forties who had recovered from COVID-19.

Here the CDR3 reads CASSLLGQGAGNQPQHF. CDR3 nucleotide sequence: TGTGCCAGTAGTCTTCTCGGGCAGGGGGCTGGCAATCAGCCCCAGCATTTT. This chain uses TRBV19 with TRBJ1-5, with 8 bases identical to TRBD1. The CDR3 consists of 17 residues. The V segment lost 5 bases and the J segment 2 bases; nucleotides outside the gene matches: 11. CDR1 and CDR2 from the germline V gene are LNHDA and SQIVND (reference sequence).